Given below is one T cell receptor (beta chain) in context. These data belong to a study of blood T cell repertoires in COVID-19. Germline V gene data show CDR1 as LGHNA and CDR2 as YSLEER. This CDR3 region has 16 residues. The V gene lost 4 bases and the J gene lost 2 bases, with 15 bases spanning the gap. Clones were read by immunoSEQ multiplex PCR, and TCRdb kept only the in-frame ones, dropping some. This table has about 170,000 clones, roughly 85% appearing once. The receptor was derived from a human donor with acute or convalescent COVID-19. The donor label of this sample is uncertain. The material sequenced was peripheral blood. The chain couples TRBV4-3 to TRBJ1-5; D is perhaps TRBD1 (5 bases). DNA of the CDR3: TGCGCCAGCAGCCTATCCATAGGGGAGGGCAATCAGCCCCAGCATTTT. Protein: CASSLSIGEGNQPQHF.